The clone carrying this T cell receptor beta chain was seen just once. Produced via immunoSEQ multiplex PCR; TCRdb's table is partial and in-frame only. The sample carries around 95,000 clones, roughly 50% recorded once. This entry belongs to a study of shared clonotypes between healthy human individuals. CDR1 is MNHEY, CDR2 SMNVEV, per germline (reference sequence). The CDR3 is 16 amino acids. V gave up 4 bases and J gave up 0 bases, with 16 bases separating them. The J gene is TRBJ2-7, the V gene TRBV27, with D tentatively TRBD1 or TRBD2 (5 bases each). The clonotype originates from a woman aged 40 to 50 in good health. Some clones in this sample may be carry-over from other donors' samples. The sample taken for sequencing was PBMCs. The CDR3 region is CASSYGAGTISYEQYF. CDR3 in DNA: TGTGCCAGCAGTTATGGGGCAGGGACCATCTCCTACGAGCAGTACTTC.